This T cell receptor beta chain was retrieved from a study of T cells after yellow fever vaccination. TCRdb re-derived calls from the 5' RACE reads in MiXCR, one entry per CDR3 protein. Of over 150,000 distinct CDR3 sequences listed, about 6% are singletons. This clonotype has ten or more counts. CDR1 and CDR2 (germline): DFQATT, SNEGSKA (reference sequence). V was cut by 3 bases and J by 1 base, with 10 bases left in between. This CDR3 is built from 13 residues. The sample in question was CD4+ T cells sorted from PBMCs, obtained on the day of the first yellow fever vaccination. The chain recombines TRBV20-1 with TRBJ2-7; a possible D gene is TRBD1 (6 bases). The source is a man between 18 and 35 years old who received the YFV17D yellow fever vaccine. CDR3 loop: CSASRGESYEQYF. The CDR3 DNA reads as TGCAGTGCTAGCAGGGGAGAGTCCTACGAGCAGTACTTC.